Following are 4 T cell receptor beta chains from one sample sequenced in a study of T cells after yellow fever vaccination. MiXCR was run by TCRdb on the 5' RACE reads, yielding one entry per CDR3 protein. The table shows nearly 550,000 distinct CDR3 sequences, with roughly 21% occurring only once. This material consisted of PBMCs, taken 15 days after the yellow fever booster vaccination. These receptors were taken from a man younger than 45 who received the YFV17D yellow fever vaccine.

Written as DNA, the CDR3 is TGTGCCAGCAGTACTGACTTCCACTTGACGCACAATGAGCAGTTCTTC. Translated, it gives CASSTDFHLTHNEQFF. The chain uses TRBV28 and TRBJ2-1; D unclear. This CDR3 is built from 16 residues. Germline loops: CDR1 MDHEN, CDR2 SYDVKM. V was cut by 5 bases and J by 5 bases, with 19 bases left in between.

This clonotype was counted only a few times. The CDR3 region is CASSFGQPGAVYNEQFF. The CDR3, as DNA: TGTGCCAGCAGCTTTGGGCAGCCCGGTGCGGTTTACAATGAGCAGTTCTTC. The chain recombines TRBV5-4 with TRBJ2-1; D not certain. The CDR3 loop spans 17 amino acids. V was clipped by 2 bases and J by 4 bases, with 19 bases between them. Germline V gene data show CDR1 as SGHNT and CDR2 as YYREEE (reference sequence).

This clonotype occurred a few times. This chain links TRBV18 with TRBJ1-3, with a possible D match to TRBD1 (6 bases). The CDR3 loop spans 17 amino acids. Germline V gene data show CDR1 as KGHSH and CDR2 as LQKENI. Deletions cut 2 bases from V and 0 bases from J, with 14 bases between. CDR3 in DNA: TGTGCCAGCTCACCAGCATCCATCAGGGGCTCTGGAAACACCATATATTTT. Its protein is CASSPASIRGSGNTIYF.

This clonotype was observed a few times. The rearrangement joins TRBV6-1 to TRBJ1-5; a possible D gene is TRBD1 (6 bases). Trimming took off 3 bases at V and 4 bases at J, with 16 bases between the two ends. Germline V gene data show CDR1 as MNHNS and CDR2 as SASEGT. This CDR3 is built from 16 residues. The CDR3 sequence: CASSESGGAGNQPQHF. In nucleotides, the CDR3 is TGTGCCAGCAGTGAGTCTGGGGGCGCGGGTAATCAGCCCCAGCATTTT.